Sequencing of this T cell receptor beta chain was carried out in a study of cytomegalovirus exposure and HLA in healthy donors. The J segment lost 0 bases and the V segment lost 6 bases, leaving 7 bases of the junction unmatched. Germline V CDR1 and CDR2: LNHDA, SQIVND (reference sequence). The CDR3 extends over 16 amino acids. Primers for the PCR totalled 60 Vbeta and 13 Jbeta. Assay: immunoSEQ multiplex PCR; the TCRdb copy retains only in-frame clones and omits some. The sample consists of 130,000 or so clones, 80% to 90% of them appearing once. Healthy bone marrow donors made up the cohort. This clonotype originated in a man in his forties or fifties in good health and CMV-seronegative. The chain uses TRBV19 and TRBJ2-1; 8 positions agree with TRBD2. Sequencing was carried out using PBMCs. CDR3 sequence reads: CASREVAGSSYNEQFF. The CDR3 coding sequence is TGTGCCAGTAGGGAGGTAGCGGGAAGCTCCTACAATGAGCAGTTCTTC.